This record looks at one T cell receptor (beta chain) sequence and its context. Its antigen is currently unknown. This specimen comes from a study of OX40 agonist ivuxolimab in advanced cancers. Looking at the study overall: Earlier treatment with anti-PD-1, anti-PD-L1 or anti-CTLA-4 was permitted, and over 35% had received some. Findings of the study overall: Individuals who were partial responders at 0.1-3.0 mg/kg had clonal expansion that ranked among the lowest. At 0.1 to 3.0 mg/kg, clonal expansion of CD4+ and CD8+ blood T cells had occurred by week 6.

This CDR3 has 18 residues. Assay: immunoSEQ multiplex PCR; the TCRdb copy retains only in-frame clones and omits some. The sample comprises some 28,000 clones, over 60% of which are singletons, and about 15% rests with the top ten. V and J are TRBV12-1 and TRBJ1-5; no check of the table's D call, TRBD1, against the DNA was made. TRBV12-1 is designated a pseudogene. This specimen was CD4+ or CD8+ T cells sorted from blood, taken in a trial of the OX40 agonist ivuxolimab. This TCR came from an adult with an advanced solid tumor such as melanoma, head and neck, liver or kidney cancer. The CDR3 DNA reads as TGTGCCAGCAGCTGGGGGGCGCCAGGGACAGGGTTAAATCAGCCCCAGCATTTT. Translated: CASSWGAPGTGLNQPQHF.